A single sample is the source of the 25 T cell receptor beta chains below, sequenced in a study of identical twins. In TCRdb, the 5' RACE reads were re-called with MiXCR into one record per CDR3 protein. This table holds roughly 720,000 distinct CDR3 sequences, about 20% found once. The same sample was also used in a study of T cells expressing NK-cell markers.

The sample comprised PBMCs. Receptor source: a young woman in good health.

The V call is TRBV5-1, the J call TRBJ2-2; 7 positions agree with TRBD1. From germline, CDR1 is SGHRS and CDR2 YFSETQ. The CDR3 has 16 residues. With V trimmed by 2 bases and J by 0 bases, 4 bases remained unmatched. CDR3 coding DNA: TGCGCCAGCAGCTTAGGGACAGTTTCGAACACCGGGGAGCTGTTTTTT. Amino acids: CASSLGTVSNTGELFF.

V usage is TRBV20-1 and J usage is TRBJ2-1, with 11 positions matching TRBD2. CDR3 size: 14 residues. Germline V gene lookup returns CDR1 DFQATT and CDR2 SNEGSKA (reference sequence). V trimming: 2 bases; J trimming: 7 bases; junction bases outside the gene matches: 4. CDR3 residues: CSARTSGSWNEQFF. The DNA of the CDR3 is TGCAGTGCTAGAACTAGCGGGAGTTGGAATGAGCAGTTCTTC.

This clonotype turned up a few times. The DNA for the CDR3 is TGCGCCAGCAGCTTGGTACAGGCTGACTATGGCTACACCTTC. Protein product: CASSLVQADYGYTF. The rearrangement links TRBV5-1 to TRBJ1-2; a weak D match, TRBD1 (5 bases). The CDR3 loop spans 14 amino acids. V gave up 0 bases and J gave up 3 bases, with 9 bases separating them. Germline V gene lookup returns CDR1 SGHRS and CDR2 YFSETQ.

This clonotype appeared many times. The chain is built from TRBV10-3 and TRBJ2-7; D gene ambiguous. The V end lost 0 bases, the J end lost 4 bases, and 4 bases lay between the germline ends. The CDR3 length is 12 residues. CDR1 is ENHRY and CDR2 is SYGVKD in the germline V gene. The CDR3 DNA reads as TGTGCCATCAGTGAGTCGGGGTACGAGCAGTACTTC. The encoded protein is CAISESGYEQYF.

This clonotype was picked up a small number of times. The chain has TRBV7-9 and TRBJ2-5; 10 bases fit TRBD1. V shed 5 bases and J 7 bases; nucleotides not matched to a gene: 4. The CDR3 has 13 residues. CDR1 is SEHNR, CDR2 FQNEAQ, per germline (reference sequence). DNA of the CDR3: TGTGCCAGCAGCCGTGGGACAGGGGTGACCCAGTACTTC. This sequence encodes CASSRGTGVTQYF.

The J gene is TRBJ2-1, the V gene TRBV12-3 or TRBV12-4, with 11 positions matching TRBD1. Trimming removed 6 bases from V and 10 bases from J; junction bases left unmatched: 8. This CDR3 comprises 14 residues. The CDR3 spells CASSQGTGGDEQFF. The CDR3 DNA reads TGTGCCAGCAGCCAAGGGACAGGGGGGGACGAGCAGTTCTTC.

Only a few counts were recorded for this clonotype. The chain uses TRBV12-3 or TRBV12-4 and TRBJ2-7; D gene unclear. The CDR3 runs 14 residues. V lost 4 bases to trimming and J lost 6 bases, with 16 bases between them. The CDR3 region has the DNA TGTGCCAGCAGTTCTAAAGACGGGCCTCGCGAGCAGTACTTC. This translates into CASSSKDGPREQYF.

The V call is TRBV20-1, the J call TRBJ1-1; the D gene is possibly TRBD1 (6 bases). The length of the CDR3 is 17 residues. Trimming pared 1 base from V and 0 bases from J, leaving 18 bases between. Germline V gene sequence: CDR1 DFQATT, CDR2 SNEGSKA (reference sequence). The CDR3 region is CSARGGGLRQVNTEAFF. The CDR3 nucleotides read TGCAGTGCTAGAGGTGGGGGGCTTCGTCAGGTGAACACTGAAGCTTTCTTT.

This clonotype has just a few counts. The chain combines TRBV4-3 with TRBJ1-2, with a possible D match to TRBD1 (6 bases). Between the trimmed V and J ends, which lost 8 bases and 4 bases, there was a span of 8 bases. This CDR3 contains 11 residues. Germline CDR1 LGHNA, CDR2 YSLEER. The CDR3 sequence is CASGGAYGYTF. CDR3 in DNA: TGCGCCAGCGGGGGGGCCTATGGCTACACCTTC.

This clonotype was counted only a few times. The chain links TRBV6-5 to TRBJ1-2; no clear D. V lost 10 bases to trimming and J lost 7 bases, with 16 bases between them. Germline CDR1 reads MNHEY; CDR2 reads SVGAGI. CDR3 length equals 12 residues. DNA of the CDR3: TGTGCCATCTGGCGGGCCGGTCGTGGCTACACCTTC. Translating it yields CAIWRAGRGYTF.

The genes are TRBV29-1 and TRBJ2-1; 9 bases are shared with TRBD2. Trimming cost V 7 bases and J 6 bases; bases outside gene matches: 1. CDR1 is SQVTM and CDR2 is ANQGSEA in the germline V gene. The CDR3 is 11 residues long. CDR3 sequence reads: CSATSGNEQFF. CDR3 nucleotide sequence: TGCAGCGCGACTAGCGGCAATGAGCAGTTCTTC.

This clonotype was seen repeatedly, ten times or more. The DNA for the CDR3 is TGTGCCAGCAGTTTCGGCCTTTATGGCTACACCTTC. Its translation: CASSFGLYGYTF. The chain joins TRBV12-3 or TRBV12-4 to TRBJ1-2, with D hard to call. V lost 3 bases and J lost 5, with 7 bases in between. The CDR3 is 12 residues long.

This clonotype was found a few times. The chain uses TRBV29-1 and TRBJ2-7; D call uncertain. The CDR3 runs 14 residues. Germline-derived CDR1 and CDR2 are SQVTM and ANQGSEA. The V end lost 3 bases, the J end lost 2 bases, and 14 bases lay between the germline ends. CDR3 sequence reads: CSVDNPRPPYEQYF. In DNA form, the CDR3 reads TGCAGCGTTGACAACCCCAGGCCCCCCTACGAGCAGTACTTC.

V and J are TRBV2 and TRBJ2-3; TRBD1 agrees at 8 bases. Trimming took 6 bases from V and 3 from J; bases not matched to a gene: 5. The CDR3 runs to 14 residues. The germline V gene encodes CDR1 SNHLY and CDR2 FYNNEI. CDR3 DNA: TGTGCCAGCAGCGACAGGGGTTGGACAGATACGCAGTATTTT. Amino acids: CASSDRGWTDTQYF.

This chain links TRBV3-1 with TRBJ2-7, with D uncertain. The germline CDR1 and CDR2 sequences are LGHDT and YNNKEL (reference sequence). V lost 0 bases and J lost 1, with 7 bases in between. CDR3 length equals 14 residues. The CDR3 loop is CASSQDYRSYEQYF. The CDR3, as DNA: TGTGCCAGCAGCCAAGATTACCGTTCCTACGAGCAGTACTTC.

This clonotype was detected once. The CDR3 region has the DNA TGTGCCAGCAGCTTGGGGCCGATACGGACTCAAACCTCTAGCACAGATACGCAGTATTTT. Protein product: CASSLGPIRTQTSSTDTQYF. This sequence joins TRBV5-4 and TRBJ2-3, with D possibly being TRBD2 (5 bases). Germline CDR1 reads SGHNT; CDR2 reads YYREEE (reference sequence). CDR3 length: 20 amino acids. Trimming cost V 0 bases and J 0 bases, with 23 bases left between them.

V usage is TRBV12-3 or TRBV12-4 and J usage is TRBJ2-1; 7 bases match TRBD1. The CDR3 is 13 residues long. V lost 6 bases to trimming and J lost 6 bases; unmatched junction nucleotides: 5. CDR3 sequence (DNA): TGTGCCAGCAGAGGAGGACAGGTCAATGAGCAGTTCTTC. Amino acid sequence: CASRGGQVNEQFF.

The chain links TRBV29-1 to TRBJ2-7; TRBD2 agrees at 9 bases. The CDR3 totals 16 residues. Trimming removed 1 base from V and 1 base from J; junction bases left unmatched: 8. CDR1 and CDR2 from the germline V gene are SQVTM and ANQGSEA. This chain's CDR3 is CSVEGVLAGVSYEQYF. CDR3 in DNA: TGCAGCGTTGAAGGGGTTTTAGCGGGAGTGTCCTACGAGCAGTACTTC.

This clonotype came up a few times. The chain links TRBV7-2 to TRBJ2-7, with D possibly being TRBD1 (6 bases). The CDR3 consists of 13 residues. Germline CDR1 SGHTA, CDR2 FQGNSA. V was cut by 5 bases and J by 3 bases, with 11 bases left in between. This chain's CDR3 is CASSRDIYYEQYF. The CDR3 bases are TGTGCCAGCAGCCGGGACATCTACTACGAGCAGTACTTC.

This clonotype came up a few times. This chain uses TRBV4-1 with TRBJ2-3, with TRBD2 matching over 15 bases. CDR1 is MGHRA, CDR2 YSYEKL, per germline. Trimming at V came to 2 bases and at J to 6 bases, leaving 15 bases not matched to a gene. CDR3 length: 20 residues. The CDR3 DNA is TGCGCCAGCAGCCAACCCGGACTAGCGGGGGGGCCTAGGGGTTCTGATACGCAGTATTTT. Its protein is CASSQPGLAGGPRGSDTQYF.

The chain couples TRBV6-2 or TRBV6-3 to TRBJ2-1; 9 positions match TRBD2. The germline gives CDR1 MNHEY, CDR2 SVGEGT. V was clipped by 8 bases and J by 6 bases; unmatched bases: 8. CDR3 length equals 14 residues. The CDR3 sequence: CASGEREVGNEQFF. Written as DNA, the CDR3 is TGTGCCAGCGGGGAGCGGGAGGTGGGCAATGAGCAGTTCTTC.

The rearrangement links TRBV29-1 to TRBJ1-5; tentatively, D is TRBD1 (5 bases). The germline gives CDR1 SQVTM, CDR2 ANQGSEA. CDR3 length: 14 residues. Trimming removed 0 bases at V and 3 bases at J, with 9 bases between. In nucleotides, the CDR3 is TGCAGCGTTGAAGATACGGGGGTCAATCAGCCCCAGCATTTT. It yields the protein CSVEDTGVNQPQHF.

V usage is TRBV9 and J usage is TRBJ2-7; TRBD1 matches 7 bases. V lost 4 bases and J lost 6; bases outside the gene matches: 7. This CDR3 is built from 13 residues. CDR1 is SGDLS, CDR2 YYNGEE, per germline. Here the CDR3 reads CASSTGEAVEQYF. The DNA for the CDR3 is TGTGCCAGCAGCACAGGGGAAGCCGTCGAGCAGTACTTC.

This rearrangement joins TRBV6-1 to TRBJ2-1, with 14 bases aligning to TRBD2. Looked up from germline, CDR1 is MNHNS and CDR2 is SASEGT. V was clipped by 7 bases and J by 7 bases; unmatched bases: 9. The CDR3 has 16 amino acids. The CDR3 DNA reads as TGTGCCAGCACCCTCGGAGGGACTAGCGGGAGAAATGAGCAGTTCTTC. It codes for CASTLGGTSGRNEQFF.

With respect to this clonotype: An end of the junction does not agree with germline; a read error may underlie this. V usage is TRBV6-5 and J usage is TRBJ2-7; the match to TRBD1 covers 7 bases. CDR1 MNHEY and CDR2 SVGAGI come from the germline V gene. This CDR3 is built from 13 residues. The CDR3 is CASSYSRQGSNTF. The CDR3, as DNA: TGTGCCAGCAGTTACTCCCGACAGGGTTCGAACACCTTC.